This T cell receptor (beta chain) was observed in a study of T-cell reconstitution after alpha-beta-depleted transplantation in children. Study-wide points: Some patients owed their high day-60 TCRbeta diversity to surviving recipient T cells and thymic progenitors. It was newly produced T cells that mostly accounted for T-cell counts and diversity one year after transplant. Reported findings indicate that, about two months after transplant, alpha-beta T cells came from several hundred expanded clones, which were derived from non-depleted graft cells.

This clonotype was observed a few times. Antigen unknown. For TCRbeta, the library was prepared with unique molecular identifiers. TCRdb processed the PCR reads anew with MiXCR; each CDR3 protein has one entry. The table shows about 310,000 distinct CDR3 sequences, with about a quarter occurring only once. CDR3 length: 13 amino acids. V lost 0 bases, J lost 3 bases, and 6 bases lay in between. Germline V gene sequence: CDR1 SGHDT, CDR2 YYEEEE. This sample comprised PBMCs, mostly from graft donor cells, obtained 180 days after TCRalphabeta/CD19-depleted stem cell transplant. The chain uses TRBV5-6 and TRBJ1-2; D not certain. The sequence derives from a male patient between 5 and 17 years old who had a stem cell transplant for acute lymphoblastic leukemia, so the T cells may come from the graft donor. CDR3 loop: CASSLDPYYGYTF. The CDR3 DNA sequence: TGTGCCAGCAGCTTGGACCCATACTATGGCTACACCTTC.